Each of the 20 T cell receptor beta chains below was sequenced from the same sample in a study of blood T cells in healthy people across ages. A second roughly 7 to 11 cycle PCR used barcoded and J-beta primers. TCRdb itself ran the 5' RACE reads through MiXCR, one entry per CDR3 protein. Among fewer than 800,000 distinct CDR3 sequences listed, about 52% were seen once. Sequenced: blood. These receptors were collected from an older woman in good health.

The V and J genes are TRBV5-1 and TRBJ2-7; D might be TRBD1 (6 bases). The germline V and J ends were trimmed by 5 bases and 4 bases, with 10 bases remaining between them. The CDR3 extends over 12 amino acids. Per germline, CDR1 SGHRS and CDR2 YFSETQ. CDR3 residues: CASRAQGYEQYF. The CDR3, as DNA: TGCGCCAGCAGGGCCCAGGGGTACGAGCAGTACTTC.

This clonotype was counted once. The chain combines TRBV6-2 or TRBV6-3 with TRBJ1-5; D is uncertain. Germline V lookup: CDR1 MNHEY, CDR2 SVGEGT. V lost 4 bases, J lost 5 bases, and 9 bases lay in between. The CDR3 totals 13 residues. The CDR3 DNA is TGTGCCAGCAGTTCCTACCCGGATCAGCCCCAGCATTTT. Its protein product is CASSSYPDQPQHF.

CDR3: CASSQAPRGSYNEQFF. The CDR3 DNA is TGCGCCAGCAGCCAAGCTCCTAGGGGCTCCTACAATGAGCAGTTCTTC. This chain joins TRBV4-3 and TRBJ2-1; weak D call: TRBD1 (5 bases). CDR3 length: 16 residues. From germline, CDR1 is LGHNA and CDR2 YSLEER. V lost 1 base, J lost 0 bases, and 10 bases lay in between.

The chain uses TRBV20-1 and TRBJ2-5, with TRBD1 identical over 7 bases. The end of the DNA is better explained by TRBJ2-7, so the J call may be wrong. From germline, CDR1 is DFQATT and CDR2 SNEGSKA (reference sequence). CDR3 size: 14 residues. CDR3 amino acids: CTGFEGQYLYEQYF. Here the CDR3 DNA reads TGCACTGGTTTCGAGGGACAGTACCTCTACGAGCAGTACTTC.

This clonotype was found many times. The V gene is TRBV5-1, the J gene TRBJ2-7; 8 bases match TRBD1. The V gene end was trimmed by 3 bases and the J gene end by 5 bases; junction bases not matched to a gene: 10. The CDR3 covers 15 residues. In germline, CDR1 is SGHRS, CDR2 YFSETQ. DNA for the CDR3: TGCGCCAGCAGCTGGACGGACAGGGAGAACAACGAGCAGTACTTC. As protein: CASSWTDRENNEQYF. The whole variable domain, remainder taken from reference TRBV5-1 and TRBJ2-7, is KAGVTQTPRYLIKTRGQQVTLSCSPISGHRSVSWYQQTPGQGLQFLFEYFSETQRNKGNFPGRFSGRQFSNSRSEMNVSTLELGDSALYLCASSWTDRENNEQYFGPGTRLTVT.

Details on this clonotype: This sequence may be a read error, since a much larger clone differs from it by one base. The genes are TRBV4-3 and TRBJ2-7, with a possible D match to TRBD1 (6 bases). Trimming removed 4 bases at V and 5 bases at J, with 15 bases between. This CDR3 contains 14 residues. Germline assignment: CDR1 LGHNA and CDR2 YSLEER. The CDR3 loop is CASSRYRDTDEQYF. The CDR3 region has the DNA TGCGCCAGCAGCCGCTACAGGGACACCGACGAGCAGTACTTC.

The CDR3 sequence is CSARPAKNIQYF. In DNA, the CDR3 is TGCAGTGCGAGACCTGCCAAAAACATTCAGTACTTC. The chain is built from TRBV20-1 and TRBJ2-4; no reliable D call. The CDR3 loop spans 12 amino acids. In germline, CDR1 is DFQATT, CDR2 SNEGSKA (reference sequence). Trimming removed 6 bases from V and 1 base from J, with 7 bases in between.

Comment on this clonotype: Just one base apart from a much larger clone, this may be a read error. The DNA for the CDR3 is TGTGCCAGCAGCCTAAGGCGAGCCTACGGGCAGTACTTC. The encoded protein is CASSLRRAYGQYF. The V and J genes are TRBV13 and TRBJ2-5; D is undetermined. The length of the CDR3 is 13 residues. V gave up 5 bases and J gave up 11 bases, with 18 bases separating them. Germline-derived CDR1 and CDR2 are PRHDT and FYEKMQ (reference sequence).

The CDR3 DNA is TGTGCCAGCAGCTTAGAAGGGGTCCCCGGGGAGCTGTTTTTT. Translation gives CASSLEGVPGELFF. V and J are TRBV7-6 and TRBJ2-2, with D perhaps matching TRBD1 (5 bases). V lost 1 base to trimming and J lost 6 bases, with 9 bases between them. This CDR3 comprises 14 residues. The germline V gene has CDR1 SGHVS and CDR2 FNYEAQ.

The chain is built from TRBV28 and TRBJ2-7; D is uncertain. The closer fit of TRBJ2-5 to the DNA end suggests the J call may be wrong. Germline lookup yields CDR1 MDHEN and CDR2 SYDVKM. The CDR3 loop spans 13 amino acids. Here the CDR3 reads CASSLEDVKTQYF. CDR3 nucleotide sequence: TGTGCCAGCAGTTTAGAGGACGTGAAGACCCAGTACTTC.

The chain recombines TRBV30 with TRBJ1-1; D is unclear. The CDR3 spans 15 residues. Trimming removed 3 bases at V and 3 bases at J, with 17 bases between. Germline V gene data show CDR1 as GTSNPN and CDR2 as SVGIG (reference sequence). The CDR3 sequence: CAWSVDPPLDTEAFF. The DNA of the CDR3 is TGTGCCTGGAGCGTAGACCCACCTTTGGACACTGAAGCTTTCTTT. Full variable domain (missing parts from reference TRBV30 and TRBJ1-1): SQTIHQWPATLVQPVGSPLSLECTVEGTSNPNLYWYRQAAGRGLQLLFYSVGIGQISSEVPQNLSASRPQDRQFILSSKKLLLSDSGFYLCAWSVDPPLDTEAFFGQGTRLTVV.

This clonotype has a count of ten or more. The chain combines TRBV27 with TRBJ2-3, with D hard to call. Trimming removed 3 bases at V and 1 base at J, with 2 bases between. Germline V gene data show CDR1 as MNHEY and CDR2 as SMNVEV (reference sequence). The CDR3 is 12 residues long. CDR3 protein: CASSFRTDTQYF. DNA of the CDR3: TGTGCCAGCAGTTTTCGCACAGATACGCAGTATTTT.

CDR3 sequence reads: CSAPPSGSPTGELFF. The CDR3 DNA sequence: TGCAGTGCACCCCCTAGCGGGAGCCCCACCGGGGAGCTGTTTTTT. The chain uses TRBV20-1 and TRBJ2-2, with 10 bases matching TRBD2. V lost 6 bases to trimming and J lost 4 bases; unmatched junction nucleotides: 8. Germline loops: CDR1 DFQATT, CDR2 SNEGSKA (reference sequence). The CDR3 length is 15 residues.

The J gene is TRBJ2-7, the V gene TRBV10-3, with a possible D match to TRBD1 (6 bases). The ends were cut back, 7 bases at V and 2 bases at J, with 12 bases in the middle. The CDR3 covers 13 residues. Germline V CDR1 and CDR2: ENHRY, SYGVKD. CDR3 DNA sequence: TGTGCCATCAAGGGGGATCCCCCCTACGAGCAGTACTTC. This encodes CAIKGDPPYEQYF.

DNA of the CDR3: TGCGCCAGCAGCTCTTCGACGGGACAGATTAATTCACCCCTCCACTTT. Translation gives CASSSSTGQINSPLHF. This chain joins TRBV5-1 and TRBJ1-6; 7 bases agree with TRBD1. The junction had 9 bases not matched to a gene; V was cut back by 3 bases and J by 6 bases. The CDR3 sequence is 16 residues long. Germline values: CDR1 SGHRS, CDR2 YFSETQ.

This sequence joins TRBV9 and TRBJ2-7; 14 bases fit TRBD2. CDR1 SGDLS and CDR2 YYNGEE come from the germline V gene. This CDR3 is 16 amino acids long. The V segment lost 0 bases and the J segment 4 bases; nucleotides outside the gene matches: 3. CDR3 nucleotides: TGTGCCAGCAGCGTAGGACTAGCGGGAGGGCCGTACGAGCAGTACTTC. Its protein is CASSVGLAGGPYEQYF.

J is TRBJ1-1 and V is TRBV2; D is ambiguous. The V gene lost 8 bases and the J gene lost 8 bases, with 12 bases spanning the gap. The CDR3 length is 11 residues. CDR1 and CDR2 from the germline V gene are SNHLY and FYNNEI. The CDR3 region is CASRRGVEAFF. CDR3 bases: TGTGCCAGCCGGAGAGGAGTAGAAGCTTTCTTT.

The chain carries TRBV28 and TRBJ2-1; 12 positions match TRBD1. V dropped 6 bases and J dropped 10; count of bases not matched to a gene: 10. The V gene's germline CDR1 is MDHEN and CDR2 SYDVKM. This CDR3 is built from 15 residues. CDR3 loop: CASSYPGQGAREQFF. DNA for the CDR3: TGTGCCAGCAGCTACCCGGGACAGGGGGCCCGGGAGCAGTTCTTC.

This clonotype was seen at least ten times. The J gene is TRBJ2-7, the V gene TRBV6-6; D gene ambiguous. Trimming took 6 bases from V and 4 from J, leaving 1 base between them. Germline CDR1 is MNHNY and CDR2 is SVGAGI (reference sequence). The length of the CDR3 is 9 residues. The CDR3 DNA follows: TGTGCCAGCAGGTACGAGCAGTACTTC. It codes for CASRYEQYF.

The V gene is TRBV4-3, the J gene TRBJ1-2, with D hard to call. Per germline, CDR1 LGHNA and CDR2 YSLEER. The ends were cut back, 2 bases at V and 5 bases at J, with 12 bases in the middle. The CDR3 has 14 residues. DNA for the CDR3: TGCGCCAGCAGCCAAACGGGGATTCCGTATGGCTACACCTTC. As protein: CASSQTGIPYGYTF.